This T cell receptor beta chain was found in a study of blood T cell repertoires in COVID-19. This clone appeared a single time. TCRdb's table, derived via immunoSEQ multiplex PCR, lists solely in-frame clones and lacks some. The table includes over 350,000 clones, roughly 88% detected once. Trimming shortened V by 5 bases and J by 5 bases, and 17 bases separated the two germline ends. The CDR3 runs 14 residues. Germline lookup yields CDR1 SGHRS and CDR2 YFSETQ. Material for sequencing was PBMCs or T cells enriched from blood (not recorded which). The chain is built from TRBV5-1 and TRBJ2-7; perhaps TRBD2 as D (6 bases). This sequence was found in a woman aged 25 to 45 with acute COVID-19. The DNA for the CDR3 is TGCGCCAGCAGTTGGCGTGGGACTTTAGACGAGCAGTACTTC. Protein product: CASSWRGTLDEQYF.